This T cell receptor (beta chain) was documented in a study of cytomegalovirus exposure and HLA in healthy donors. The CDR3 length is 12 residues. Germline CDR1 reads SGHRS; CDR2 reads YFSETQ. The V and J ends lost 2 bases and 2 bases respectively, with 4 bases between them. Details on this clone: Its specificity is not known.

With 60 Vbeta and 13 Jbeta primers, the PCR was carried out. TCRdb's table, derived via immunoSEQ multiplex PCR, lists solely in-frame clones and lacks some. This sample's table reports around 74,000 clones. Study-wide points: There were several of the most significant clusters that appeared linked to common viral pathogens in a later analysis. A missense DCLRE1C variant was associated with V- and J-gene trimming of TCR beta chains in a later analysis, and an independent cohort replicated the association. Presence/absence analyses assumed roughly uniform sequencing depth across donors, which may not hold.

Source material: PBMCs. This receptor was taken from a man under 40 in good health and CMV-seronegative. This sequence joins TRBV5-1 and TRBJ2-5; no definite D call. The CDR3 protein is CASSLLQETQYF. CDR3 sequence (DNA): TGCGCCAGCAGCTTACTTCAAGAGACCCAGTACTTC.